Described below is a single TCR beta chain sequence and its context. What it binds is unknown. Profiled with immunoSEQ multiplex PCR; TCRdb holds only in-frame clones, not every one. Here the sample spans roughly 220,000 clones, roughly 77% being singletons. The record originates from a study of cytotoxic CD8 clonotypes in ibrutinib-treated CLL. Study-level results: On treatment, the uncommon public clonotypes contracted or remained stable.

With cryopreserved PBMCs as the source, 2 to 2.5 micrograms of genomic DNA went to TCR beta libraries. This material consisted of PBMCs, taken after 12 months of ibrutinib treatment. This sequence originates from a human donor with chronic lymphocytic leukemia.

CDR3 DNA sequence: TGTGCCAGCAGCACTCAGGGACCCCCTGGGAACACTGAAGCTTTCTTT. Its protein is CASSTQGPPGNTEAFF. The chain links TRBV7-3 to TRBJ1-1; the D gene is possibly TRBD1 (5 bases). Germline lookup yields CDR1 SGHTA and CDR2 FQGTGA. V was pared by 5 bases and J by 1 base, with 17 bases between. The CDR3 extends over 16 amino acids.